The subject of this entry is one T cell receptor beta chain. Trimming took off 4 bases at V and 5 bases at J, with 8 bases between the two ends. CDR1 is MNHEY, CDR2 SMNVEV, per germline (reference sequence). There are 13 residues in the CDR3. The data derive from a study of blood T cell repertoires in COVID-19. Study-wide context: Researchers got acute and convalescent COVID-19 samples from the United States, Italy and Spain.

In the authors' methods: Estimation of nucleated cell counts relied on the amplification of reference gene primers. The table came from immunoSEQ multiplex PCR; TCRdb's copy has only in-frame clones and leaves some out. That table is the source of V, J and clone size, and D and trimming were worked out from the DNA. The sample has 150,000 to 200,000 clones, around three quarters seen once. Recruitment covered 25 or so US areas and drew participants whose ages spanned 18 to 89 years. The clonotype was recovered from a woman between 45 and 65 years old with acute COVID-19. The chain is built from TRBV27 and TRBJ2-2, with D perhaps TRBD1 (6 bases). Source material: PBMCs or T cells enriched from blood (not recorded which). The CDR3: CASSSQGTGELFF. The CDR3 DNA sequence: TGTGCCAGCAGTTCTCAGGGGACCGGGGAGCTGTTTTTT.